This TCR beta chain was found in a study of blood T cell repertoires in COVID-19 (dated by TCRdb to 2018 to 2020). For the wider study: Samples from collaborators originated in the United States, Italy and Spain and spanned both the acute and convalescent phases of COVID-19. The prospective study material was composed of cDNA or gDNA derived from T cells, B-cell-depleted T cells, or PBMCs. Deeply sampled blood TCRbeta repertoires from subjects exposed to, actively infected with, or recovered from COVID-19 were included in the dataset. A freely available public database, intended as a resource for researchers studying the immune response to SARS-CoV-2, is where the repertoires were released. The samples were drawn from the first 160 participants of the ongoing ImmuneRACE study and from some 1,300 subjects provided by 6 global collaborators. Sample metadata almost always included a de-identified subject ID, COVID-19 status, age in years and sex. Where HLA class I and class II types were available, the types were taken from metadata supplied by the sample provider, not from assay-based typing.

About this clone itself: This receptor's antigen is unknown. There are no base qualities to consult, and no much larger clone falls within one base.

Enrolling through a virtual design, the prospective study's participants ranged in age from about 18 to 89 years and lived across 24 United States geographic areas. To assign participants to cohorts, the prospective study relied on clinical history that participants themselves reported in a screening survey and a study questionnaire. Recovered participants in ImmuneRACE Cohort 3 were defined as having two consecutive negative NP/OP PCR tests, clearance from a healthcare professional, or resolution of symptoms. Each participant in the prospective study had whole blood, serum and a nasopharyngeal or oropharyngeal swab collected by mobile phlebotomists. Over a roughly 2-month period, participants in the prospective study had the option of providing additional blood draws and questionnaires. Before DNA extraction, blood samples from the prospective study were shipped at room temperature or frozen.

The immunoSEQ Assay, a bias-controlled multiplex PCR, was used to amplify TCRbeta CDR3 regions from genomic DNA. Per the source publication's procedure: Nucleated cell counts per sample were estimated from amplification of reference gene primers within the assay. To quantify the absolute abundance of each unique TCRbeta CDR3 rearrangement, sequence reads were collapsed and filtered. For each sample, productive Simpson clonality was calculated as the square root of Simpson's diversity index over productive rearrangements. TCRdb took over this immuneACCESS table, retaining in-frame rearrangements with V and J assigned. Such tables are incomplete; in checked studies, under half of the missing clones stem from an unresolved V gene, and the remainder is unexplained. V and J calls and clone size come straight from that table; D and trimming were deduced from the DNA. The sample includes around 140,000 clones, with about 90% observed a single time. The top ten clonotypes cover approximately 11% of the sample.

General conclusions and limits of the study: The amount of clinical and demographic metadata varied by source and participant and was provided uncurated.

The CDR3 sequence holds 13 residues, the cysteine and phenylalanine included. The DNA shown is the 39-base CDR3, in frame from base 1. Trimming leaves V shorter by 4 bases and J shorter by 5 bases, with the junction holding 1 base beyond the gene matches. CDR1 and CDR2 are read off the germline V gene (reference sequence) as LGHDT and YNNKEL. The chain joins TRBV3-1 (or the pseudogene TRBV3-2) to TRBJ1-5; 8 junctional bases match TRBD1. This clonotype was obtained from a man in his 60s who had recovered from COVID-19. Sample: PBMCs or T cells enriched from blood (not recorded which). The DNA reads as follows: TGTGCCAGCAGCCCGGACAGGGATCAGCCCCAGCATTTT. The encoded protein is CASSPDRDQPQHF.